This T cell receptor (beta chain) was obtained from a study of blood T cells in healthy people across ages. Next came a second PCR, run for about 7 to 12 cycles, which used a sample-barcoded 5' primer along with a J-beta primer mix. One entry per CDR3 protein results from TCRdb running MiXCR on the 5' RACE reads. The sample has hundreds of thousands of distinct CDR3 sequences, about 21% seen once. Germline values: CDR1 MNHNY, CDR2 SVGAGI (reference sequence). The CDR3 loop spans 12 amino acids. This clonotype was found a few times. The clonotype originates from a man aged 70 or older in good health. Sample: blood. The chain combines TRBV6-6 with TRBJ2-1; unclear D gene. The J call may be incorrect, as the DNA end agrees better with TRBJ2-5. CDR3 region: CASRARTETQYF. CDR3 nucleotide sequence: TGTGCCAGCAGAGCTAGGACAGAGACCCAGTACTTC.